This T cell receptor (beta chain) was sequenced during a study of T-cell memory formation after mild COVID-19. TCRdb called the 5' RACE reads again in MiXCR, with one record for every CDR3 protein. The sample yields some 150,000 distinct CDR3 sequences, roughly a fifth seen once. Ten or more counts support this clonotype. The target antigen is unknown. Study observations and caveats: Among CD4+ contracting clones, most were CM and EM, and CD8+ ones EMRA. Clones that shrank (day 15 to 85) were balanced CD4/CD8, whereas later expanders leaned CD4+.

The sequence came from an adult woman who had mild COVID-19 (a few samples of this study predate the infection). Cell type and time point are not known. Sequenced material: PBMCs or a T cell subset sorted from them (not recorded which).

This CDR3 reads CASSLQGAGELFF. CDR3 nucleotides: TGTGCCAGCAGTCTACAGGGGGCCGGGGAGCTGTTTTTT. The rearrangement uses TRBV12-3 or TRBV12-4 and TRBJ2-2; 8 bases align to TRBD1. The junction had 2 bases not matched to a gene; V was cut back by 5 bases and J by 6 bases. This CDR3 comprises 13 residues.